This T cell receptor beta chain appears in the sequencing data of a study of graft-versus-host responses after intestinal transplantation. Assay used: immunoSEQ multiplex PCR; TCRdb lists only in-frame clones, some missing. This repertoire shows under 7,000 clones, 65% to 80% found once; its top ten account for approximately 7%. As regards this clone: Antigen: not known.

Tissue processing of the graft released intraepithelial and lamina propria lymphocytes from it. The CDR3 runs 17 residues. Findings of the study overall: Recipient marrow showed GvH clones, some seen first in ileum or blood.

The TCR sequence derives from a human patient who received an intestinal transplant, so some T cells may come from the graft donor. The input for sequencing was ileum tissue, taken approximately 240 days after intestinal transplant. The chain has TRBV12-2 and TRBJ2-7. TRBV12-2 is tagged as a pseudogene. The CDR3 region has the DNA TGTGCAAGTCGCTCAACGGCCGGGGACCCGCCGTATTACGAGCAGTACTTC. Translated: CASRSTAGDPPYYEQYF.